This record concerns one T cell receptor (beta chain) sequence. Assay: immunoSEQ multiplex PCR; the TCRdb copy retains only in-frame clones and omits some. The table records approximately 60,000 clones, around 73% of them present only once. This sample is drawn from a study of blood T cell repertoires in COVID-19. With 0 bases removed from V and 1 base from J, the gap between germline ends came to 8 bases. This CDR3 spans 14 amino acids. CDR1 is SGHKS, CDR2 YYEKEE, per germline (reference sequence). The sequence derives from a man in his fifties or sixties with COVID-19, enrolled during active disease. Sequencing was done on a sample of peripheral blood. The rearrangement uses TRBV5-5 and TRBJ2-7; the D gene is possibly TRBD1 (5 bases). As DNA, the CDR3 is TGTGCCAGCAGCTTGGCGACAGCTTCCTACGAGCAGTACTTC. This codes for CASSLATASYEQYF.